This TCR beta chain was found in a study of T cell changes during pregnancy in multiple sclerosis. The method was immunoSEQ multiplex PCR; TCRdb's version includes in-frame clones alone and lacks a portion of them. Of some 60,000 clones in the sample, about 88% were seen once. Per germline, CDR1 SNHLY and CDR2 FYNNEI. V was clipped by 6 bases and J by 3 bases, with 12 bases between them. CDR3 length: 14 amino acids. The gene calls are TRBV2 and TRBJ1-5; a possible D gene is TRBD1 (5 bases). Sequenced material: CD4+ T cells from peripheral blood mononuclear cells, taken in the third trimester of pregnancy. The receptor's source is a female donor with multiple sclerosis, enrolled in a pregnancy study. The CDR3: CASRTDGNNQPQHF. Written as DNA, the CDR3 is TGTGCCAGCAGGACAGACGGAAACAATCAGCCCCAGCATTTT.